This TCR beta chain was documented in a study of identical twins. The CDR3 is 13 residues long. V lost 0 bases and J lost 14, with 14 bases in between. CDR1 is LGHNA and CDR2 is YSLEER in the germline V gene. This clonotype occurred a few times. cDNA carried unique molecular identifiers, and a universal primer site was added by template switching. Via MiXCR, TCRdb re-called the 5' RACE reads, giving one row per CDR3 protein. The data show over 500,000 distinct CDR3 sequences, with around 20% seen just once and under 0.95% held by the top ten. This same sample was also part of a study on T cells expressing NK-cell markers. That report notes: Also leading the CD3+CD56-NKG2C+ fraction in a few donors were these clonotypes.

Input material: CD4+ T cells sorted from blood. The sequence was obtained from a young woman in good health. V is TRBV4-3 and J is TRBJ2-4; D ambiguous. Here the CDR3 DNA reads TGCGCCAGCAGCCAAGAGGTCCCTACAGAGAAGTACTTC. It translates to CASSQEVPTEKYF.